This T cell receptor (beta chain) stems from a study of cytomegalovirus exposure and HLA in healthy donors. Study-level points and caveats: In an earlier analysis, productive rearrangement rates for most beta V segments clustered near 87% or 30%. Most TCR sequences were uncommon, yet certain public TCRs appeared in many donors. Testing in vitro showed a few CMV-associated chains specific for CMV antigens.

Vbeta (60) and Jbeta (13) primers were used in the PCR. Here immunoSEQ multiplex PCR was the method, and the copy in TCRdb shows in-frame clones only, minus some. The data hold about 140,000 clones, with 60% to 85% observed a single time. On this clone: No antigen is known for it.

The sequence came from a male donor in good health and CMV-seronegative. The sequenced sample was PBMCs.

The CDR3 bases are TGCGCCAGCAGCCAAGATGGGGGGGATTGGGGCTATGGCTACACCTTC. Translation gives CASSQDGGDWGYGYTF. The chain uses TRBV4-3 and TRBJ1-2, with a possible D match to TRBD1 (5 bases). Looked up from germline, CDR1 is LGHNA and CDR2 is YSLEER. The V gene lost 0 bases and the J gene lost 4 bases, with 15 bases spanning the gap. The CDR3 is made up of 16 amino acids.